These 21 T cell receptor beta chains were sequenced from one sample in a study of T cell responses to AZD1222 COVID-19 vaccine. Repertoires were generated with immunoSEQ multiplex PCR, while TCRdb's copy carries only in-frame clones and drops some. This sample has roughly 99,000 clones, with approximately 93% found just once. This sample comprised peripheral blood, obtained 28 days after the second AZD1222 dose. These receptors came from an adult who received the AZD1222 COVID-19 vaccine.

The chain uses TRBV29-1 and TRBJ2-1; no firm D call. Germline loops: CDR1 SQVTM, CDR2 ANQGSEA. V was trimmed by 3 bases and J by 12 bases, leaving 15 bases between them. CDR3 size: 12 residues. The CDR3 nucleotides read TGCAGCGTTGATAGGTCGGGTCTGGGGCAGTTCTTC. Protein product: CSVDRSGLGQFF.

There are a few counts of this clone. The chain combines TRBV6-1 with TRBJ2-3; D is perhaps TRBD1 (6 bases). Trimming stripped 0 bases from V and 2 bases from J, with 9 bases between. Per the germline V gene, CDR1 is MNHNS and CDR2 is SASEGT. The CDR3 sequence is 15 residues long. The CDR3 coding sequence is TGTGCCAGCAGTGAAGCGGGGACACACACAGATACGCAGTATTTT. It specifies CASSEAGTHTDTQYF.

V usage is TRBV5-1 and J usage is TRBJ2-3, with 7 bases lining up with TRBD1. Germline values: CDR1 SGHRS, CDR2 YFSETQ. Trimming removed 4 bases from V and 2 bases from J; junction bases left unmatched: 13. The CDR3 totals 17 residues. The CDR3: CASSTYRGTGLTDTQYF. The CDR3 coding sequence is TGCGCCAGCAGCACTTACAGGGGAACGGGCCTCACAGATACGCAGTATTTT.

This chain uses TRBV10-3 with TRBJ1-1; 8 bases match TRBD1. CDR3 length: 14 amino acids. V lost 10 bases and J lost 1; bases outside the gene matches: 8. Germline values: CDR1 ENHRY, CDR2 SYGVKD. The CDR3 loop reads CATQDREGNTEAFF. The CDR3, as DNA: TGTGCCACCCAGGACAGGGAGGGGAACACTGAAGCTTTCTTT.

J is TRBJ2-1 and V is TRBV5-1; 9 nucleotides agree with TRBD1. The CDR3 has 14 residues. The junction had 5 bases not matched to a gene; V was cut back by 4 bases and J by 6 bases. Per the germline V gene, CDR1 is SGHRS and CDR2 is YFSETQ. As DNA, the CDR3 is TGCGCCAGCAGCGTCCAACAGGGGGCCAATGAGCAGTTCTTC. Encoded protein: CASSVQQGANEQFF.

This clone was seen a single time. V and J are TRBV5-4 and TRBJ2-3; 7 bases match TRBD1. The CDR3 has 14 residues. The V gene end was trimmed by 4 bases and the J gene end by 5 bases; junction bases not matched to a gene: 7. In germline, CDR1 is SGHNT, CDR2 YYREEE (reference sequence). The CDR3 bases are TGTGCCAGCAGCAAACAGGGGCCGGGAGATACGCAGTATTTT. Residues: CASSKQGPGDTQYF. Combining the CDR3 with reference TRBV5-4 and TRBJ2-3 gives the whole variable domain ETGVTQSPTHLIKTRGQQVTLRCSSQSGHNTVSWYQQALGQGPQFIFQYYREEENGRGNFPPRFSGLQFPNYSSELNVNALELDDSALYLCASSKQGPGDTQYFGPGTRLTVL.

This clone was found once. The chain has TRBV6-1 and TRBJ2-1; 7 nucleotides agree with TRBD2. Germline CDR1 and CDR2: MNHNS and SASEGT. With V trimmed by 1 base and J by 9 bases, 12 bases remained unmatched. The CDR3 loop spans 16 amino acids. The CDR3 DNA follows: TGTGCCAGCAGTGAAGTCCGTATGTGGGGGAGGGGTGAGCAGTTCTTC. This sequence encodes CASSEVRMWGRGEQFF.

This sequence joins TRBV6-5 and TRBJ1-5, with TRBD1 as a possible D gene (5 bases). Looked up from germline, CDR1 is MNHEY and CDR2 is SVGAGI. This CDR3 is 15 amino acids long. Trimming shortened V by 6 bases and J by 5 bases, and 17 bases separated the two germline ends. CDR3 in DNA: TGTGCCAGCAGCCAGGGAAAGTGGGGTGATCAGCCCCAGCATTTT. Translation: CASSQGKWGDQPQHF.

The chain joins TRBV21-1 to TRBJ2-3; the table's D call, TRBD2, was not checked against the DNA. TRBV21-1 is classified as a pseudogene. The CDR3 extends over 14 amino acids. CDR3 region: CASSEGAGTDTQYF. CDR3 coding DNA: TGTGCCAGCAGCGAGGGAGCTGGCACAGATACGCAGTATTTT.

The chain employs TRBV9 and TRBJ2-1, with D perhaps matching TRBD2 (5 bases). CDR1 is SGDLS and CDR2 is YYNGEE in the germline V gene. V was trimmed by 0 bases and J by 8 bases, leaving 9 bases between them. CDR3 length equals 13 residues. CDR3 sequence reads: CASSVGMRDEQFF. The CDR3, as DNA: TGTGCCAGCAGCGTAGGGATGAGGGATGAGCAGTTCTTC.

This clone appeared once. The J gene is TRBJ1-5, the V gene TRBV20-1; maybe TRBD1 (6 bases). The germline V gene encodes CDR1 DFQATT and CDR2 SNEGSKA (reference sequence). The CDR3 length is 13 residues. Trimming left V 3 bases short and J 6 bases short, with 12 bases between. The CDR3 reads CSASQGTSQPQHF. The CDR3 nucleotides read TGCAGTGCTAGTCAGGGGACTTCTCAGCCCCAGCATTTT.

This clone was detected only once. V is TRBV2 and J is TRBJ2-7, with 8 positions matching TRBD1. From germline, CDR1 is SNHLY and CDR2 FYNNEI. The CDR3 is 11 amino acids. The CDR3 loop is CTTGAGYEQYF. The CDR3 coding sequence is TGTACGACAGGGGCAGGCTACGAGCAGTACTTC.

The V call is TRBV7-2, the J call TRBJ1-1; TRBD1 is a possible D gene (5 bases). The germline V gene has CDR1 SGHTA and CDR2 FQGNSA. This CDR3 has 13 residues. V lost 1 base to trimming and J lost 4 bases, with 7 bases between them. The CDR3, as DNA: TGTGCCAGCAGCTTAGGTGGGGGCACTGAAGCTTTCTTT. Translated: CASSLGGGTEAFF.

This chain connects TRBV6-2 or TRBV6-3 to TRBJ2-7; D unresolved. Germline V gene data show CDR1 as MNHEY and CDR2 as SVGEGT. The CDR3 spans 15 residues. Trimming took 5 bases from V and 6 from J, leaving 20 bases between them. This CDR3 reads CASSIRVLQKGEQYF. Written as DNA, the CDR3 is TGTGCCAGCAGTATCCGGGTACTTCAAAAGGGCGAGCAGTACTTC.

The rearrangement joins TRBV11-2 to TRBJ2-2; 8 positions match TRBD2. Germline CDR1 is SGHAT and CDR2 is FQNNGV. The CDR3 consists of 17 residues. V shed 3 bases, J shed 5 bases, and the junction held 11 bases outside the gene matches. The CDR3 nucleotides read TGTGCCAGCAGCTTGTCAAAGCGGGAGAAGGGGACCGGGGAGCTGTTTTTT. Its translation: CASSLSKREKGTGELFF. The full variable domain, its missing parts supplied by reference TRBV11-2 and TRBJ2-2, is EAGVAQSPRYKIIEKRQSVAFWCNPISGHATLYWYQQILGQGPKLLIQFQNNGVVDDSQLPKDRFSAERLKGVDSTLKIQPAKLEDSAVYLCASSLSKREKGTGELFFGEGSRLTVL.

The chain recombines TRBV5-1 with TRBJ2-6, with 7 positions matching TRBD1. This CDR3 is built from 16 residues. Per germline, CDR1 SGHRS and CDR2 YFSETQ. After removal of 1 base from V and 1 base from J, the junction contained 2 bases not matched to a gene. CDR3 in amino acids: CASSLSTGSGANVLTF. In DNA form, the CDR3 reads TGCGCCAGCAGCTTGTCGACAGGGTCTGGGGCCAACGTCCTGACTTTC.

This clone appeared once. The chain couples TRBV6-6 to TRBJ2-3; 7 bases align to TRBD1. V lost 4 bases to trimming and J lost 0 bases; unmatched junction nucleotides: 4. The CDR3 runs 15 residues. Germline V gene data show CDR1 as MNHNY and CDR2 as SVGAGI (reference sequence). The CDR3 DNA follows: TGTGCCAGCAGTTCCGGACAGGCCAGCACAGATACGCAGTATTTT. It yields the protein CASSSGQASTDTQYF.

This clone was seen a single time. J is TRBJ2-7 and V is TRBV5-1; possibly TRBD1 for D (8 bases). CDR3 length equals 14 residues. Trimming cost V 0 bases and J 6 bases, with 13 bases left between them. Germline V gene data show CDR1 as SGHRS and CDR2 as YFSETQ. As DNA, the CDR3 is TGCGCCAGCAGCTTGGAGACAGGGGAGGGCGAGCAGTACTTC. Translated, it gives CASSLETGEGEQYF. Combining the CDR3 with reference TRBV5-1 and TRBJ2-7 gives the whole variable domain KAGVTQTPRYLIKTRGQQVTLSCSPISGHRSVSWYQQTPGQGLQFLFEYFSETQRNKGNFPGRFSGRQFSNSRSEMNVSTLELGDSALYLCASSLETGEGEQYFGPGTRLTVT.

This chain joins TRBV4-1 and TRBJ2-1; D is uncertain. V lost 5 bases, J lost 5 bases, and 16 bases lay in between. Germline CDR1 and CDR2: MGHRA and YSYEKL. The length of the CDR3 is 15 residues. CDR3 loop: CASSARGGINNEQFF. The CDR3 DNA reads as TGCGCCAGCAGCGCCCGCGGCGGAATCAACAATGAGCAGTTCTTC.

The chain carries TRBV4-1 and TRBJ1-5, with unresolved D. Germline lookup yields CDR1 MGHRA and CDR2 YSYEKL. The CDR3 runs 14 residues. The V end was cut by 1 base, the J end by 6 bases, with 10 bases between. CDR3 protein: CASSQVQDPQPQHF. The CDR3 DNA reads as TGCGCCAGCAGCCAAGTGCAGGATCCTCAGCCCCAGCATTTT.

The genes are TRBV30 and TRBJ2-3; 10 positions agree with TRBD2. V shed 0 bases, J shed 1 base, and the junction held 1 base outside the gene matches. Per the germline V gene, CDR1 is GTSNPN and CDR2 is SVGIG (reference sequence). The CDR3 is 15 residues long. CDR3 coding DNA: TGTGCCTGGAGTGTAGCGGGGGGGGGCACAGATACGCAGTATTTT. Translation: CAWSVAGGGTDTQYF.